This T cell receptor beta chain was identified during a study of T cells after posttransplantation cyclophosphamide. Study-level points and caveats: TRB overlap between skin or GI tissue T cells and blood was limited. Later post-transplant blood repertoires were often dominated by donor CD8+ memory clones. Recipient CMV seropositivity and CMV reactivation strongly tracked TRB clonality.

The CDR3 is made up of 16 amino acids. The germline V gene encodes CDR1 LGHNA and CDR2 YNFKEQ. V gave up 0 bases and J gave up 3 bases, with 11 bases separating them. Sequencing used immunoSEQ multiplex PCR; TCRdb keeps in-frame clones, though not all of them. The sample contains more than 40,000 clones, none of them singletons. This related bone marrow graft donor gave peripheral blood on the day of marrow donation. This clone has a count of ten or more. Antigen unknown. V is TRBV4-2 and J is TRBJ2-2, with D maybe TRBD2 (6 bases). The sequencing sample was made of PBMCs. This receptor was taken from a man aged 40-49 years in good health, CMV-negative, and a related stem cell transplant donor. The CDR3 DNA is TGTGCCAGCAGCCAAGATTCCGGGACTTACACCGGGGAGCTGTTTTTT. Encoded protein: CASSQDSGTYTGELFF.